Following are 11 T cell receptor beta chains from one sample sequenced in a study of identical twins. TCRdb used MiXCR to reprocess the 5' RACE reads, holding one entry per CDR3 protein. Of roughly 690,000 distinct CDR3 sequences in the sample, roughly 6.2% were seen once. Sequencing was carried out using naive T cells sorted from blood. The receptors derive from a man aged 18-30 years in good health.

In this sample, this clonotype turned up many times. V and J are TRBV12-3 or TRBV12-4 and TRBJ2-1; 14 bases line up with TRBD2. CDR3 length: 16 residues. The junction had 15 bases not matched to a gene; V was cut back by 8 bases and J by 12 bases. This CDR3 is CASGGGTSGRSVGQFF. Here the CDR3 DNA reads TGTGCCAGCGGGGGTGGGACTAGCGGGAGAAGTGTAGGGCAGTTCTTC.

This clonotype turned up a few times. The chain carries TRBV18 and TRBJ2-2; perhaps TRBD1 as D (6 bases). The CDR3 consists of 12 residues. The V gene lost 3 bases and the J gene lost 13 bases, with 12 bases spanning the gap. Looked up from germline, CDR1 is KGHSH and CDR2 is LQKENI. This chain's CDR3 is CASSPGTNWLFF. CDR3 DNA: TGTGCCAGCTCACCCGGGACAAACTGGCTGTTTTTT. Full variable domain (rest looked up from reference TRBV18 and TRBJ2-2): NAGVMQNPRHLVRRRGQEARLRCSPMKGHSHVYWYRQLPEEGLKFMVYLQKENIIDESGMPKERFSAEFPKEGPSILRIQQVVRGDSAAYFCASSPGTNWLFFGEGSRLTVL.

This chain joins TRBV13 and TRBJ2-1; D is unclear. The V end was cut by 5 bases, the J end by 2 bases, with 10 bases between. Per the germline V gene, CDR1 is PRHDT and CDR2 is FYEKMQ (reference sequence). This CDR3 comprises 14 residues. As DNA, the CDR3 is TGTGCCAGCAGCCTAAACCGGGCCTACAATGAGCAGTTCTTC. Translating gives CASSLNRAYNEQFF.

This clonotype was found many times. This chain links TRBV12-3 or TRBV12-4 with TRBJ1-1; possible D gene TRBD1, 5 bases. There are 13 residues in the CDR3. V was shortened by 7 bases and J by 8 bases, with 17 bases between the two germline ends. DNA of the CDR3: TGTGCCAGCACCTTATCAGGGACTCCCGAAGCTTTCTTT. This encodes CASTLSGTPEAFF.

Many counts were recorded for this clonotype. The rearrangement links TRBV20-1 to TRBJ2-7; D assignment may be TRBD1 or TRBD2 (5 bases each). V was shortened by 5 bases and J by 7 bases, with 21 bases between the two germline ends. The CDR3 extends over 14 amino acids. Germline CDR1 reads DFQATT; CDR2 reads SNEGSKA (reference sequence). The CDR3 DNA sequence: TGCAGTGCTTCCTGGGACCCGTCGGGAAGGGAGCAGTACTTC. Its translation: CSASWDPSGREQYF.

CDR3 DNA sequence: TGCAGCGTTGAAGGGACTAGCGGGAGAAACAATGAGCAGTTCTTC. Amino acids: CSVEGTSGRNNEQFF. This chain connects TRBV29-1 to TRBJ2-1; TRBD2 matches 13 bases. The ends lost 1 base at V and 5 bases at J; junction bases unmatched: 2. Germline assignment: CDR1 SQVTM and CDR2 ANQGSEA. This CDR3 is built from 15 residues.

This clonotype was counted many times. The gene calls are TRBV29-1 and TRBJ2-1; 10 bases line up with TRBD2. The CDR3 runs to 12 residues. Germline V gene data show CDR1 as SQVTM and CDR2 as ANQGSEA. The CDR3 sequence: CTSSGRAGEQFF. The CDR3 bases are TGCACCTCGAGCGGGAGGGCCGGTGAGCAGTTCTTC.

This clonotype was observed at least ten times. The J gene is TRBJ2-1, the V gene TRBV10-3; 10 bases agree with TRBD2. Germline V CDR1 and CDR2: ENHRY, SYGVKD. J gave up 4 bases and V 6 bases, and 3 bases lay outside the gene matches. CDR3 size: 14 residues. The CDR3 here is CAIRKREGYNEQFF. CDR3 DNA: TGTGCCATCAGAAAGCGGGAGGGGTACAATGAGCAGTTCTTC.

The chain recombines TRBV11-2 with TRBJ2-1, with 10 bases that match TRBD2. V trimming: 3 bases; J trimming: 3 bases; junction bases outside the gene matches: 5. The CDR3 is 16 residues long. CDR1 SGHAT and CDR2 FQNNGV come from the germline V gene. As DNA, the CDR3 is TGTGCCAGCAGCTTCCGGCTAGCGGGAGACTACAATGAGCAGTTCTTC. Protein product: CASSFRLAGDYNEQFF.

The chain combines TRBV29-1 with TRBJ1-1; 11 nucleotides align to TRBD1. CDR1 is SQVTM and CDR2 is ANQGSEA in the germline V gene. The length of the CDR3 is 16 residues. The V segment lost 4 bases and the J segment 1 base; nucleotides outside the gene matches: 8. CDR3 DNA sequence: TGCAGCGTTGGAGGACAGGGGGCTTCTTGGAACACTGAAGCTTTCTTT. This translates into CSVGGQGASWNTEAFF. The full variable domain, with the rest looked up from reference TRBV29-1 and TRBJ1-1, is SAVISQKPSRDICQRGTSLTIQCQVDSQVTMMFWYRQQPGQSLTLIATANQGSEATYESGFVIDKFPISRPNLTFSTLTVSNMSPEDSSIYLCSVGGQGASWNTEAFFGQGTRLTVV.

V and J are TRBV7-2 and TRBJ2-2, with D maybe TRBD1 (6 bases). CDR3 length: 17 residues. The V and J ends lost 4 bases and 3 bases respectively, with 18 bases between them. Germline CDR1 and CDR2: SGHTA and FQGNSA. CDR3: CASSSLIGTFDTGELFF. CDR3 coding DNA: TGTGCCAGCAGCTCGCTCATCGGGACATTTGACACCGGGGAGCTGTTTTTT.